Shown below are 10 T cell receptor beta chains from a single sample sequenced in a study of monozygotic twins with inflammatory bowel disease. TCRdb reprocessed the 5' RACE reads and keeps a single row for each CDR3 protein, giving no DNA. Its clone listing holds 350,000 to 550,000 distinct CDR3 sequences. The sample comprised blood. The receptors were sampled from a human donor with ulcerative colitis or Crohn's disease, or a healthy co-twin of an affected twin (not recorded which).

The V and J genes are TRBV10-3 and TRBJ2-1; TCRdb outputs TRBD1, but without DNA this stays unchecked. CDR3 length: 15 residues. In germline, CDR1 is ENHRY, CDR2 SYGVKD. The CDR3 protein is CAISEPGVTYNEQFF.

The V call is TRBV29-1, the J call TRBJ2-7; absent DNA, TCRdb's TRBD1 call cannot be checked. Germline V lookup: CDR1 SQVTM, CDR2 ANQGSEA. This CDR3 is 13 amino acids long. CDR3 region: CSVELDRAYEQYF.

The chain links TRBV27 to TRBJ2-5. Germline V gene sequence: CDR1 MNHEY, CDR2 SMNVEV (reference sequence). The CDR3 has 15 amino acids. The CDR3 reads CASSLLAGAQETQYF.

The chain couples TRBV7-2 to TRBJ2-7. Germline CDR1 and CDR2: SGHTA and FQGNSA. This CDR3 is built from 14 residues. The CDR3 reads CASSLTFHSYEQYF.

CDR3: CAWGRGQGTEAFF. This chain connects TRBV30 to TRBJ1-1; no DNA is available, so the TRBD1 call from TCRdb remains unchecked. CDR1 and CDR2 (germline): GTSNPN, SVGIG (reference sequence). This CDR3 region has 13 residues.

The chain combines TRBV11-2 with TRBJ1-1; as DNA is missing, the TRBD1 call by TCRdb cannot be tested. CDR1 and CDR2 from the germline V gene are SGHAT and FQNNGV. The CDR3 is 14 amino acids. The CDR3 region is CASSPGQGLAEAFF.

V usage is TRBV5-1 and J usage is TRBJ2-3; TCRdb's assignment of TRBD1 cannot be checked, as there is no DNA. The CDR3 is 16 amino acids. The germline V gene encodes CDR1 SGHRS and CDR2 YFSETQ. This CDR3 reads CASSSGLAGSPDTQYF.

J is TRBJ2-1 and V is TRBV28; TCRdb gives TRBD1 as the D gene, but with no DNA this cannot be confirmed. The germline V gene has CDR1 MDHEN and CDR2 SYDVKM. The CDR3 sequence is 14 residues long. The CDR3 reads CASSFWDRGDEQFF. Combining the CDR3 with reference TRBV28 and TRBJ2-1 gives the whole variable domain DVKVTQSSRYLVKRTGEKVFLECVQDMDHENMFWYRQDPGLGLRLIYFSYDVKMKEKGDIPEGYSVSREKKERFSLILESASTNQTSMYLCASSFWDRGDEQFFGPGTRLTVL.

The V call is TRBV11-3, the J call TRBJ2-3; the TCRdb D gene call, TRBD2, has no DNA to confirm it. This CDR3 comprises 14 residues. Germline assignment: CDR1 SGHNT and CDR2 YENEEA. This CDR3 reads CASSLSVGVDTQYF.

This chain uses TRBV7-3 with TRBJ2-6; the D call of TRBD1 rests on TCRdb alone, since no DNA is present to check it. This CDR3 is 20 amino acids long. The germline V gene encodes CDR1 SGHTA and CDR2 FQGTGA. This CDR3 reads CASSLTPLGGGGSGANVLTF.